This entry is about one TCR beta chain. This entry is derived from a study of blood T cell repertoires in COVID-19. Only in-frame clones appear in the TCRdb table, and some are missing; sequencing was by immunoSEQ multiplex PCR. The sample holds around 21,000 clones; roughly nine tenths are singletons and the top ten take roughly 27%. Germline CDR1 reads SQVTM; CDR2 reads ANQGSEA. The V gene end was trimmed by 6 bases and the J gene end by 5 bases; junction bases not matched to a gene: 12. This CDR3 is built from 14 residues. Material for sequencing was peripheral blood. The clonotype comes from a human donor with active COVID-19. The donor label of this sample is uncertain. The V call is TRBV29-1, the J call TRBJ2-7; 8 bases agree with TRBD1. CDR3: CSVETRTGIHEQYF. As DNA, the CDR3 is TGCAGCGTCGAGACAAGGACAGGGATCCACGAGCAGTACTTC.